This T cell receptor beta chain was profiled in a study of early T cells in non-severe SARS-CoV-2 infection. Overall study: With bulk RNA from unsorted whole blood as input, sequencing yielded unpaired chains.

From the 5' RACE reads, TCRdb called clonotypes with MiXCR, one entry per CDR3 protein. Of fewer than 85,000 distinct CDR3 sequences listed, 10% to 12% are singletons. This clonotype came up a few times. The V gene's germline CDR1 is MRHNA and CDR2 SNTAGT. Trimming at V came to 6 bases and at J to 8 bases, leaving 4 bases not matched to a gene. The CDR3 length is 13 residues. J is TRBJ2-1 and V is TRBV6-4, with 10 bases aligning to TRBD1. The sequencing used whole blood, collected at baseline. The receptor was derived from an adult who was a healthcare worker with PCR-confirmed SARS-CoV-2 infection or an uninfected control (not recorded which). CDR3 amino acids: CASRMGQGHEQFF. The CDR3 DNA sequence: TGTGCCAGCAGGATGGGACAGGGGCATGAGCAGTTCTTC.